The clone carrying this TCR beta chain was counted many times. Its specificity is not known. The sample belongs to a study of cytomegalovirus exposure and HLA in healthy donors. Overall study results and limits: 164 TCR beta chains were listed as cytomegalovirus-associated. Being productive about 87% or about 30% of the time was typical of most TCR beta V segments in an earlier analysis.

Both 60 Vbeta primers and 13 Jbeta primers went into the PCR. Data came from immunoSEQ multiplex PCR; TCRdb stores just in-frame clones and leaves some out. The sample includes 55,000 to 80,000 clones, roughly 80% seen only once; the top ten take about 8%. Trimming removed 3 bases from V and 4 bases from J; junction bases left unmatched: 6. This CDR3 is built from 15 residues. Looked up from germline, CDR1 is SGHRS and CDR2 is YFSETQ. This rearrangement joins TRBV5-1 to TRBJ1-4, with 7 positions matching TRBD1. This receptor was taken from a woman aged 25-40 years in good health and CMV-seropositive. The sequencing sample was made of PBMCs. CDR3 coding DNA: TGCGCCAGCAGCTCTCGACAGGGCAATAATGAAAAACTGTTTTTT. It codes for CASSSRQGNNEKLFF.